The clone carrying this TCR beta chain was observed a handful of times. Antigen: not known. The CDR3 is 16 amino acids. Germline V gene sequence: CDR1 SGHDT, CDR2 YYEEEE. Unmatched junction bases numbered 11, after V lost 4 bases and J lost 5 bases. The data were taken from a study of T cell repertoires in cytomegalovirus infection. TCRdb itself ran the reads through MiXCR, one entry per CDR3 protein. The table shows 750,000 to 900,000 distinct CDR3 sequences, with 25% to 35% occurring only once. Sample: cultured CD8+ T cells from PBMCs, taken from culture after CMV antigen stimulation. V gene TRBV5-6 combines with J gene TRBJ2-2; 7 bases line up with TRBD1. The source of this sequence is a human donor in good health (CMV status not recorded). Some clones in this sample may be carry-over from other donors' samples. CDR3 nucleotides: TGTGCCAGCAGCGAAGGGGGCGAGTTTCGAACCGGGGAGCTGTTTTTT. Translation gives CASSEGGEFRTGELFF.